This is a list of T cell receptor beta chains from one sample in a study of T cells in Graves' hyperthyroidism and ophthalmopathy. TCRdb independently ran MiXCR on the multiplex PCR reads; one entry per CDR3 protein. The table shows 730,000 or so distinct CDR3 sequences, with around 19% occurring only once. Sequenced input: blood. These receptors all stem from a woman aged 45-59 years with Graves' hyperthyroidism that later progressed to Graves' ophthalmopathy. The CDR3 runs from the conserved cysteine through the conserved F or W. The D gene is left open where the match is weak. Only part of the rows carry a size: once, few, many, or a class if the clone is expanded.

V	D	J	size	DNA	CDR3
TRBV5-1	.	TRBJ1-6	few	TGCGCCAGCAGCTTGGCCATGGGGAGAGGCTCACCCCTCCACTTT	CASSLAMGRGSPLHF
TRBV7-8	.	TRBJ1-5	few	TGTGCCAGCAGCTTAACGACAAGGACTAAGGCCAATCAGCCCCAGCATTTT	CASSLTTRTKANQPQHF
TRBV6-4	TRBD1	TRBJ2-7	few	TGTGCCAGCAGTGTACAGGGGGAGGCTTACGAGCAGTACTTC	CASSVQGEAYEQYF
TRBV6-1	.	TRBJ1-5	.	TGTGCCAGCAGTAGAACAGTGCATCAGCCCCAGCATTTT	CASSRTVHQPQHF
TRBV30	TRBD1	TRBJ2-3	.	TGTGCCTGGAGTACAGGGGGCACAGATACGCAGTATTTT	CAWSTGGTDTQYF
TRBV6-4	.	TRBJ1-2	.	TGTGCCAGCAGTGAAGGCGGGCTCTATGGCTACACCTTC	CASSEGGLYGYTF
TRBV30	.	TRBJ1-2	many	TGTGCCTGGAGTGGAGGATCTTACGGCTACACCTTC	CAWSGGSYGYTF
TRBV4-1	.	TRBJ1-2	few	TGCGCCAGCAGCCAAGTTAAGGCGGGGCGCGGCCATGGCTACACCTTC	CASSQVKAGRGHGYTF
TRBV12-3/TRBV12-4	.	TRBJ1-1	few	TGTGCCAGCAGTTTGAACGGCTTCGCTGAAGCTTTCTTT	CASSLNGFAEAFF
TRBV28	.	TRBJ1-1	few	TGTGCCAGCGGCGCCCGGGTAGAAGCTTTCTTT	CASGARVEAFF
TRBV2	TRBD1	TRBJ1-6	many	TGTGCCAGCAGGGACAGGGAGACCTATAATTCACCCCTCCACTTT	CASRDRETYNSPLHF
TRBV5-6	TRBD1	TRBJ1-2	few	TGTGCCAGCAGCCCTGGGACAGGGGGTTCCCAAGGCTATGGCTACACCTTC	CASSPGTGGSQGYGYTF
TRBV27	.	TRBJ2-7	few	TGTGCCAGCAGTCTCTCCCCGAGCGAAGTAACTTACGAGCAGTACTTC	CASSLSPSEVTYEQYF
TRBV14	TRBD1	TRBJ1-4	few	TGTGCCAGCAGCCGGCTCAGGGGGAAGAATGAAAAACTGTTTTTT	CASSRLRGKNEKLFF
TRBV11-2	TRBD1	TRBJ2-1	few	TGTGCCAGCAGCTCCACCGGGGGGACAGGGACCTACAATGAGCAGTTCTTC	CASSSTGGTGTYNEQFF
TRBV29-1	.	TRBJ1-2	.	.	CSVGQGSSYGYTF
TRBV2	.	TRBJ1-4	.	TGTGCCAGCAGTGAAATGGAGGAAAAACTGTTTTTT	CASSEMEEKLFF
TRBV10-3	TRBD1	TRBJ1-4	.	TGTGCCATCAGTACCGGGACAGGGGGAGAGAAACTGTTTTTT	CAISTGTGGEKLFF
TRBV2	.	TRBJ2-3	many	TGTGCCAGCAATCGCCCAGGGCCTCCCACAGATACGCAGTATTTT	CASNRPGPPTDTQYF
TRBV5-1	.	TRBJ1-4	.	TGCGCCAGCGGACTGACATCGGCGAATGAAAAACTGTTTTTT	CASGLTSANEKLFF
TRBV20-1	TRBD1	TRBJ1-5	.	TGCAGCGCTAATACAGGGGAAGTTAGCAATCAGCCCCAGCATTTT	CSANTGEVSNQPQHF
TRBV11-2	TRBD2	TRBJ2-7	many	TGTGCCAGCTCCACCCGTGGACTAGCGGGGAGCGAGCAGTACTTC	CASSTRGLAGSEQYF
TRBV18	.	TRBJ2-7	many	TGTGCCAGCTCACCACCACTGCCCTACGAGCAGTACTTC	CASSPPLPYEQYF
TRBV4-1	TRBD1	TRBJ1-4	few	TGCGCCAGCAGCCAGCCCGCGGGGACAGGGAATGAAAAACTGTTTTTT	CASSQPAGTGNEKLFF
TRBV9	.	TRBJ1-1	.	TGTGCCAGCAGCGTAGCTGGGGGGAGGTCCACTGAAGCTTTCTTT	CASSVAGGRSTEAFF
TRBV5-6	.	TRBJ1-1	.	TGTGCCAGCAGTCCCTCTCCTGATGGAAGGGCTTTCTTT	CASSPSPDGRAFF
TRBV7-8	.	TRBJ1-2	many	TGTGCCAGCAGCTTAGTTCCAGGGAACTTGTTATACTATGGCTACACCTTC	CASSLVPGNLLYYGYTF
TRBV10-3	TRBD2	TRBJ2-1	.	TGTGCCATCAGTGGGCGGGAGGCTTACAATGAGCAGTTCTTC	CAISGREAYNEQFF
TRBV11-2	TRBD2	TRBJ2-1	few	TGTGCCAGCAGCTTAGAGGGACTAGCGGGGACCTACAATGAGCAGTTCTTC	CASSLEGLAGTYNEQFF